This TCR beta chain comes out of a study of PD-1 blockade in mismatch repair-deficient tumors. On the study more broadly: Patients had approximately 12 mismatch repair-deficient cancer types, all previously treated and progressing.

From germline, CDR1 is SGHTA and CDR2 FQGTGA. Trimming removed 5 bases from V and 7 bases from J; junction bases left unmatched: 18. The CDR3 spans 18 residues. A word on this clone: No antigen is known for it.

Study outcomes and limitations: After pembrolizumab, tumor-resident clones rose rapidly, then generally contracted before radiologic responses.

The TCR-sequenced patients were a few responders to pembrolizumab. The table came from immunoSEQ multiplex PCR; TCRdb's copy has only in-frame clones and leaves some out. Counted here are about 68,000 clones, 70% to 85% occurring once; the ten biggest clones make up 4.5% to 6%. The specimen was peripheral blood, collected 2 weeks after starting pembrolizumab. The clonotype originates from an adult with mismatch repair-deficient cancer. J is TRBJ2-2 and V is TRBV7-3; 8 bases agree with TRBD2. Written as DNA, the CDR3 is TGTGCCAGCAGCCCTCTCGAGCGGGAGCCCGGATTTAGCGGGGAGCTGTTTTTT. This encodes CASSPLEREPGFSGELFF.